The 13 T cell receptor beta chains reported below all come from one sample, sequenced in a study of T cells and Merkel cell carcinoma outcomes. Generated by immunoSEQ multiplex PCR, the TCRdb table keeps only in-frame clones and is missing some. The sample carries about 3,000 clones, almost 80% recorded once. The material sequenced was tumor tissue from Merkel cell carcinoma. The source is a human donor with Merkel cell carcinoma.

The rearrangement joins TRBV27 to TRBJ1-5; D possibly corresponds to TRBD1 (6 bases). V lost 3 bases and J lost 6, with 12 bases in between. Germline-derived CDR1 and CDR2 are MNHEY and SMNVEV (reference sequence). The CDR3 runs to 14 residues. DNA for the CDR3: TGTGCCAGCAGTTTCGGGGGGGCGGGTCAGCCCCAGCATTTT. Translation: CASSFGGAGQPQHF.

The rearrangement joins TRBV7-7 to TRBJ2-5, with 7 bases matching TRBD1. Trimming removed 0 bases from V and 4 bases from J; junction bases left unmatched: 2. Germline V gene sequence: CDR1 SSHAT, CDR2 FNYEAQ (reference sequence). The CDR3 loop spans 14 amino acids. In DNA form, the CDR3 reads TGTGCCAGCAGCTTAGCAGCAGGGGGAGAGACCCAGTACTTC. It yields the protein CASSLAAGGETQYF.

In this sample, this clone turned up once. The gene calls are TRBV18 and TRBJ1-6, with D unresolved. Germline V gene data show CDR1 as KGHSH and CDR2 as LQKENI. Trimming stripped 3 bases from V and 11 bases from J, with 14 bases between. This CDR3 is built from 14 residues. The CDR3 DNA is TGTGCCAGCTCACCGGACGGAGGAGGGACACCCCTCCACTTT. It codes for CASSPDGGGTPLHF.

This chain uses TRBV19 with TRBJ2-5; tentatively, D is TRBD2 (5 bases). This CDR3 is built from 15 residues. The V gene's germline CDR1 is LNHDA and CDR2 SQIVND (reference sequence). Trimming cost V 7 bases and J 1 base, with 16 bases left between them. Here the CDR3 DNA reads TGTGCCAGTACGGCGGGTAGTATCACCCAAGAGACCCAGTACTTC. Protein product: CASTAGSITQETQYF.

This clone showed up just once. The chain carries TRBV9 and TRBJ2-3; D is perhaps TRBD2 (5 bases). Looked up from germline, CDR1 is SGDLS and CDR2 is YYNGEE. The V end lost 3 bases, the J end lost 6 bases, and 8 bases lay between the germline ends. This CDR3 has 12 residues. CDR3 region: CASSADYDTQYF. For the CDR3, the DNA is TGTGCCAGCAGCGCAGACTACGATACGCAGTATTTT.

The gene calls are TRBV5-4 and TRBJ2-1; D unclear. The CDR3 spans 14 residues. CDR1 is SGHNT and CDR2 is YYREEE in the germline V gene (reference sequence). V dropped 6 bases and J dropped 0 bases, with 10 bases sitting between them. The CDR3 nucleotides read TGTGCCAGCACCCCAGAAAGCTCCTACAATGAGCAGTTCTTC. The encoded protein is CASTPESSYNEQFF.

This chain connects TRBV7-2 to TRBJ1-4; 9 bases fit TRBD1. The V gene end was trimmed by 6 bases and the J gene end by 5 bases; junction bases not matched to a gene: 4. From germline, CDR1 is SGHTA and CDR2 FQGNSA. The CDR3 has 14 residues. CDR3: CASSQQGANEKLFF. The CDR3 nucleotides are TGTGCCAGCAGTCAACAGGGGGCCAATGAAAAACTGTTTTTT. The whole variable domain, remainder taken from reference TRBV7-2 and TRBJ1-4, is GAGVSQSPSNKVTEKGKDVELRCDPISGHTALYWYRQSLGQGLEFLIYFQGNSAPDKSGLPSDRFSAERTGGSVSTLTIQRTQQEDSAVYLCASSQQGANEKLFFGSGTQLSVL.

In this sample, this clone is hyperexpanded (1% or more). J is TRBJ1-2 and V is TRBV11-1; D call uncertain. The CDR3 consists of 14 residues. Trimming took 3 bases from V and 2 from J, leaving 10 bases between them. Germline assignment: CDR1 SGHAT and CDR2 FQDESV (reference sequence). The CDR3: CASSFVDGNYGYTF. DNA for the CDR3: TGTGCCAGCAGCTTCGTGGACGGAAACTATGGCTACACCTTC. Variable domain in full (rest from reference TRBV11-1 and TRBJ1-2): EAEVAQSPRYKITEKSQAVAFWCDPISGHATLYWYRQILGQGPELLVQFQDESVVDDSQLPKDRFSAERLKGVDSTLKIQPAELGDSAMYLCASSFVDGNYGYTFGSGTRLTVV.

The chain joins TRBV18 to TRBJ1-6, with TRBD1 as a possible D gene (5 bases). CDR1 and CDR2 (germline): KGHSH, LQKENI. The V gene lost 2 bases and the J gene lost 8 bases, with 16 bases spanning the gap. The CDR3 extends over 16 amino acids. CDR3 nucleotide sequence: TGTGCCAGCTCACCAAGGCTGGTACCGGGGGATTCACCCCTCCACTTT. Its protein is CASSPRLVPGDSPLHF.

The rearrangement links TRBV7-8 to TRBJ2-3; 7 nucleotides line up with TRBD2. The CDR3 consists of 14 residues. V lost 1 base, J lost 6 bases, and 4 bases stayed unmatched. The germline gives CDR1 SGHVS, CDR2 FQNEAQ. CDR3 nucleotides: TGTGCCAGCAGCTTAGTAAGGGACTACGATACGCAGTATTTT. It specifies CASSLVRDYDTQYF.

CDR3 protein: CASSPAGQGFRANVLTF. CDR3 coding DNA: TGTGCCAGCAGCCCAGCGGGACAGGGATTCCGAGCCAACGTCCTGACTTTC. The chain joins TRBV7-9 to TRBJ2-6; TRBD1 aligns across 9 bases. The germline CDR1 and CDR2 sequences are SEHNR and FQNEAQ (reference sequence). The CDR3 length is 17 residues. After removal of 5 bases from V and 7 bases from J, the junction contained 12 bases not matched to a gene.

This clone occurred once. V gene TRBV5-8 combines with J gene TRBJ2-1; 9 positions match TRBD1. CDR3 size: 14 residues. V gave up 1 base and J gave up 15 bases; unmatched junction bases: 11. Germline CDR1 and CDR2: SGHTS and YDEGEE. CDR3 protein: CASSLSLGQGRPFF. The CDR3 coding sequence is TGTGCCAGCAGCTTGTCGTTGGGACAGGGACGTCCGTTCTTC.

CDR3 amino acids: CSVPSDTNYGYTF. The CDR3, as DNA: TGCAGCGTACCTTCGGACACCAACTATGGCTACACCTTC. The chain combines TRBV29-1 with TRBJ1-2, with D maybe TRBD1 (5 bases). Trimming shortened V by 6 bases and J by 2 bases, and 13 bases separated the two germline ends. Germline lookup yields CDR1 SQVTM and CDR2 ANQGSEA. The CDR3 contains 13 residues. Drawing the rest from reference TRBV29-1 and TRBJ1-2, the complete variable domain is SAVISQKPSRDICQRGTSLTIQCQVDSQVTMMFWYRQQPGQSLTLIATANQGSEATYESGFVIDKFPISRPNLTFSTLTVSNMSPEDSSIYLCSVPSDTNYGYTFGSGTRLTVV.